This T cell receptor (beta chain) is drawn from a study of post-analysis software for immune sequencing data. Study summary: Both relapsing-remitting and secondary progressive multiple sclerosis featured among the disease courses, as did progressive-relapsing multiple sclerosis. Findings and caveats of the study: Samples sharing a preparation batch grouped tightly together when assessed by F measure. When compared against controls, multiple sclerosis patients showed significantly lower normalized Chao1 diversity. Higher frequency in patients than in controls was seen for 5 or 6 TRBV segments, with TRBV5-6, TRBV5-1 and TRBV20-1 among them.

This clonotype was recorded a few times. Its antigen is still unknown. Trimming took 4 bases from V and 0 from J; bases not matched to a gene: 12. Germline V gene data show CDR1 as DFQATT and CDR2 as SNEGSKA (reference sequence). The CDR3 extends over 19 amino acids. Included in the TCR beta cDNA libraries were unique molecular identifiers. TCRdb independently ran MiXCR on the PCR reads; one entry per CDR3 protein. This table holds about 800,000 distinct CDR3 sequences, 30% found once. Source material: blood. This rearrangement joins TRBV20-1 to TRBJ2-6; 10 nucleotides agree with TRBD2. The sequence was obtained from a girl aged 10-17 years with multiple sclerosis. The CDR3 spells CSAIGLAGAKHSGANVLTF. In DNA form, the CDR3 reads TGCAGTGCTATTGGGCTAGCGGGAGCCAAGCACTCTGGGGCCAACGTCCTGACTTTC.